Listed below are T cell receptor beta chains from one sample, sequenced in a study of technical replicates of blood from a few donors. Measured with immunoSEQ multiplex PCR; TCRdb has only the in-frame clones, and not every one. The sample has some 64,000 clones, about 96% seen once. The sequenced sample was T cells isolated from PBMCs. The receptor set was obtained from a human donor in good health. Each CDR3 is given with its conserved first and last residue. The D gene is left open where the match is weak. Size is stated for part of the rows, as once, few or many counts, or as a class when the clone is expanded.

J	size	length	V	D	DNA	CDR3
TRBJ2-7	NA	13	TRBV6-5	NA	TGTGCCAGCAGTTACTCACGGGGTTACGAGCAGTACTTC	CASSYSRGYEQYF
TRBJ2-7	NA	15	TRBV25-1	TRBD2	TGTGCCAGCAGTGGATCAGCGGGAGGGCCGTACGAGCAGTACTTC	CASSGSAGGPYEQYF
TRBJ2-7	NA	15	TRBV5-4	TRBD2	TGTGCCAGCAGCTTGGGAAGCGGGGGGGCCTACGAGCAGTACTTC	CASSLGSGGAYEQYF
TRBJ2-1	NA	19	TRBV4-1	TRBD2	TGCGCCAGCAGCCAAGATTCGGTACCCCTAGCGGGGGGGTACAATGAGCAGTTCTTC	CASSQDSVPLAGGYNEQFF
TRBJ2-4	NA	14	TRBV5-1	TRBD1	TGCGCCAGCAGCGGCGGGACAGGGGGAAACATTCAGTACTTC	CASSGGTGGNIQYF
TRBJ2-7	NA	14	TRBV6-1	TRBD1	TGTGCCAGCGCAACCGGGACAGGGGCCTACGAGCAGTACTTC	CASATGTGAYEQYF
TRBJ2-3	NA	15	TRBV19	NA	TGTGCCAGTAGTGAGTTGGGGCCCCGCACAGATACGCAGTATTTT	CASSELGPRTDTQYF
TRBJ1-3	NA	15	TRBV6-5	NA	TGTGCCAGCAGCAACAGGCGGGGAGTGGGAAACACCATATATTTT	CASSNRRGVGNTIYF
TRBJ2-1	few	14	TRBV30	TRBD2	TGTGCCTGGAAGTTAGCGGGGGGGCCGATTGAGCAGTTCTTC	CAWKLAGGPIEQFF
TRBJ1-2	NA	13	TRBV18	TRBD1	TGTGCCAGCTCAACAAACAGGGGTTATGGCTACACCTTC	CASSTNRGYGYTF
TRBJ1-1	NA	11	TRBV28	NA	TGTGCCAGCCGCAGGGGCACTGAAGCTTTCTTT	CASRRGTEAFF
TRBJ2-7	NA	16	TRBV7-2	NA	TGTGCCAGCAGCTATGGCAACTTTGAGACTTTTTACGAGCAGTACTTC	CASSYGNFETFYEQYF
TRBJ2-3	NA	14	TRBV7-9	NA	TGTGCCAGCAGGGCGGGGCATGAAGCAGATACGCAGTATTTT	CASRAGHEADTQYF
TRBJ1-3	NA	14	TRBV5-1	TRBD1	TGCGCCAGCAGCCTGACAGGGAACGGAAACACCATATATTTT	CASSLTGNGNTIYF
TRBJ2-7	NA	16	TRBV2	TRBD1	TGTGCCAGCAGTGCACTCACTCGGGACAGTCTCTACGAGCAGTACTTC	CASSALTRDSLYEQYF
TRBJ2-5	NA	15	TRBV30	TRBD2	TGTGCCTGGAGGGACACTAGCGGGGGGCGGGAGACCCAGTACTTC	CAWRDTSGGRETQYF
TRBJ2-7	NA	16	TRBV6-6	TRBD2	TGTGCCAGCAGTGCACTAGCGGGAGGAAACCACTACGAGCAGTACTTC	CASSALAGGNHYEQYF
TRBJ2-1	NA	11	TRBV27	TRBD1	TGTGCCAGCAGTCAGGGGGATGAGCAGTTCTTC	CASSQGDEQFF
TRBJ2-2	NA	15	TRBV27	NA	TGTGCCAGCAGCCCACTCGGGGGGAACACCGGGGAGCTGTTTTTT	CASSPLGGNTGELFF
TRBJ1-2	NA	13	TRBV18	NA	TGTGCCAGCTCACAACAGGAGAGACATCTCTACACCTTC	CASSQQERHLYTF
TRBJ1-2	NA	15	TRBV28	TRBD1	TGTGCCAGCAGCCACAGGGGGAGGTGGGGGGCTGGCTACACCTTC	CASSHRGRWGAGYTF
TRBJ2-3	once	13	TRBV25-1	TRBD2	TGTGCCACCCAGACTAGCGGGAGAAATACGCAGTATTTT	CATQTSGRNTQYF
TRBJ1-2	NA	15	TRBV4-2	TRBD1	TGTGCCAGCAGCCCACGACTAGGGGGCGACTATGGCTACACCTTC	CASSPRLGGDYGYTF
TRBJ2-1	NA	13	TRBV11-3	NA	TGTGCCAGCAGCCTAGACAGTTACAATGAGCAGTTCTTC	CASSLDSYNEQFF
TRBJ2-7	NA	17	TRBV10-3	TRBD2	TGTGCCATCAGTGCAGTTCTTGGGACTAGCGGGGCTTACGAGCAGTACTTC	CAISAVLGTSGAYEQYF
TRBJ2-2	NA	14	TRBV7-9	TRBD1	TGTGCCAGCAGCAGACAGGGGGCGTCCGGGGAGCTGTTTTTT	CASSRQGASGELFF